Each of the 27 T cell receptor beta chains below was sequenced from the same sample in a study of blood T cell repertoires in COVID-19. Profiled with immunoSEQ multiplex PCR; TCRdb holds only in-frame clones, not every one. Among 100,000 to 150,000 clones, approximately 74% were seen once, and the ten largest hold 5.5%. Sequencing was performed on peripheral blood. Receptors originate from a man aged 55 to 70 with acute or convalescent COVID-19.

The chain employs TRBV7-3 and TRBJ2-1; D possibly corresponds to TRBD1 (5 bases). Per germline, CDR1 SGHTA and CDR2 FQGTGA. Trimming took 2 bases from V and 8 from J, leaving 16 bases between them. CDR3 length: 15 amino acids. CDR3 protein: CASSLPREFGDEQFF. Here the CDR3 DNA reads TGTGCCAGCAGCTTACCCAGGGAATTTGGTGATGAGCAGTTCTTC.

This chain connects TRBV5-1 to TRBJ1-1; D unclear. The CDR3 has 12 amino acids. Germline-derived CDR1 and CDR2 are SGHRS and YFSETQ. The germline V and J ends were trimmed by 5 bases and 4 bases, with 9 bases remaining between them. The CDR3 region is CASSGGFTEAFF. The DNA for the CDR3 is TGCGCCAGCAGTGGAGGGTTCACTGAAGCTTTCTTT.

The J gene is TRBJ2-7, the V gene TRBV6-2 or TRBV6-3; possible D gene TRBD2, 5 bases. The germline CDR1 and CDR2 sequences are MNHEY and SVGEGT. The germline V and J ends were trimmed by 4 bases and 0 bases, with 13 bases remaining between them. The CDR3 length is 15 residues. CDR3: CASSFLGANSYEQYF. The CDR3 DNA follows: TGTGCCAGCAGTTTTCTGGGAGCTAACTCCTACGAGCAGTACTTC.

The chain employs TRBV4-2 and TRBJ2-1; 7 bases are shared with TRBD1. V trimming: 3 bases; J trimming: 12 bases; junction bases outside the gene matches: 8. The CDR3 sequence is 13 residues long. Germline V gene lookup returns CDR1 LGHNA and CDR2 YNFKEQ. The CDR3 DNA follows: TGTGCCAGCAGCCATGAAACAGGGGCCGGGCAGTTCTTC. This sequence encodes CASSHETGAGQFF.

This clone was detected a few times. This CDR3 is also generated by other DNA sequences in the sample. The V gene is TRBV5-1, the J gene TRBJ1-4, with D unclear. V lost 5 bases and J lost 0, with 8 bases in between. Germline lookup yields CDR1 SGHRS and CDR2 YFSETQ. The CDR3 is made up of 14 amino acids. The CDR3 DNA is TGCGCCAGCAGAGAGAGTGCAACTAATGAAAAACTGTTTTTT. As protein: CASRESATNEKLFF.

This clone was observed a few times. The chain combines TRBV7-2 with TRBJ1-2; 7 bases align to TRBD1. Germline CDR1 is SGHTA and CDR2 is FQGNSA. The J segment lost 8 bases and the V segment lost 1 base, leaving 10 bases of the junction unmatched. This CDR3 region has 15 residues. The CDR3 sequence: CASSLVTGEAYGYTF. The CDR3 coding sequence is TGTGCCAGCAGCTTAGTCACAGGGGAAGCTTACGGCTACACCTTC.

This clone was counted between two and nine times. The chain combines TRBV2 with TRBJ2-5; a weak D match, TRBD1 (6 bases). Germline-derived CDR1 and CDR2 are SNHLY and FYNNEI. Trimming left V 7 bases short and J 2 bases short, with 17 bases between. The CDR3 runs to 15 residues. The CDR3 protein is CASTRTGNPQETQYF. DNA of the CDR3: TGTGCCAGCACCCGAACAGGGAACCCACAAGAGACCCAGTACTTC.

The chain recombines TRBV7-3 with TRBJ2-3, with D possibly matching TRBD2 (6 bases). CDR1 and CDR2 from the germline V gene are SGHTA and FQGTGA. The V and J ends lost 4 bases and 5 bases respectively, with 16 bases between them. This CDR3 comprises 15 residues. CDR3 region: CASSSTNLRGDTQYF. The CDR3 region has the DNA TGTGCCAGCAGCTCGACTAATTTGCGGGGAGATACGCAGTATTTT.

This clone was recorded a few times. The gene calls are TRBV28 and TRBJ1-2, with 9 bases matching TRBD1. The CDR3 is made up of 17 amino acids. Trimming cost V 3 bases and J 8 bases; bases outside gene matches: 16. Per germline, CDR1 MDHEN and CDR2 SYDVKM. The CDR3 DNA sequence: TGTGCCAGCAGTTTCCTGGCTCGACAGGGGGGTTTTGGAGGCTACACCTTC. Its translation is CASSFLARQGGFGGYTF.

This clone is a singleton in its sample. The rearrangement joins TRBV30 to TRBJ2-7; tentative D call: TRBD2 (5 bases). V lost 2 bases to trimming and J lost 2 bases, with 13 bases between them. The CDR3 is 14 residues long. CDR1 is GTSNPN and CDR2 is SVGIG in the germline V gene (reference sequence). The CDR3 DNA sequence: TGTGCCTGGAGTTCGGGGATCGTGGCCTACGAGCAGTACTTC. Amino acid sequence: CAWSSGIVAYEQYF.

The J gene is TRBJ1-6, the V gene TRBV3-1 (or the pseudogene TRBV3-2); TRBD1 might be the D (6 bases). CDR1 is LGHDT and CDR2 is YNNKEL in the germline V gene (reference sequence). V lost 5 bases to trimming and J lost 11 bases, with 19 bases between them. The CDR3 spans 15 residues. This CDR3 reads CASSVKPQGMAPLHF. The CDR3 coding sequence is TGTGCCAGCAGCGTTAAACCACAGGGTATGGCACCCCTCCACTTT.

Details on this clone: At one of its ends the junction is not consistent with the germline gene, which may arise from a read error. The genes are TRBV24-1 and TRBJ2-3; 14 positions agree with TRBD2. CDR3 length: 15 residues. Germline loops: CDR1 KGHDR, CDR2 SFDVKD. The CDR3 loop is CATSETGTSGSRWSF. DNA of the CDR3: TGTGCCACCAGTGAAACCGGGACTAGCGGGAGCCGGTGGAGTTTT.

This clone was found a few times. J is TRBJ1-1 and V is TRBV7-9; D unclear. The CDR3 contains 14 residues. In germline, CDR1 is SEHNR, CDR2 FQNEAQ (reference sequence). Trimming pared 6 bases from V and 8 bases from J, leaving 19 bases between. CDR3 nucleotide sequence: TGTGCCAGCAGGCCAGGTCCCAGTCCCAGGGAAGCTTTCTTT. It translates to CASRPGPSPREAFF.

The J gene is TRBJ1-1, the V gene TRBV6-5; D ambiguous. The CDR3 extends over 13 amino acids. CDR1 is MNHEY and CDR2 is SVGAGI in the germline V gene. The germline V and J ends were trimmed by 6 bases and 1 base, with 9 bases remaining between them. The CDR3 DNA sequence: TGTGCCAGCAGGGGGAGAAAGAACACTGAAGCTTTCTTT. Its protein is CASRGRKNTEAFF.

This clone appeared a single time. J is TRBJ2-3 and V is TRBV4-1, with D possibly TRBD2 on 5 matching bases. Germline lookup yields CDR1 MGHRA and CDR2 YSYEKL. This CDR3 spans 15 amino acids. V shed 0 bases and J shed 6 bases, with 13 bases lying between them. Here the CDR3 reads CASSQDGGPSDTQYF. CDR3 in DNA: TGCGCCAGCAGCCAAGATGGAGGTCCTTCCGATACGCAGTATTTT.

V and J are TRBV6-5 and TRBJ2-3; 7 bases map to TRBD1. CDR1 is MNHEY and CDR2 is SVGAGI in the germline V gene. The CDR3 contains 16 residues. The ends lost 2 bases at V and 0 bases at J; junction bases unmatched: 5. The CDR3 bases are TGTGCCAGCAGTTACGGCCTGACAGGGAGCACAGATACGCAGTATTTT. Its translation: CASSYGLTGSTDTQYF.

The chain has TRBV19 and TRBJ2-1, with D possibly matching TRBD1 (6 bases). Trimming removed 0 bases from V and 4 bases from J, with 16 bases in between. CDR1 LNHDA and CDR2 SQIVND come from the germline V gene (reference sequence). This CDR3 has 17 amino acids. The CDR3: CASSIDSQGPEYNEQFF. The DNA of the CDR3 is TGTGCCAGTAGTATAGATTCCCAGGGGCCGGAGTACAATGAGCAGTTCTTC.

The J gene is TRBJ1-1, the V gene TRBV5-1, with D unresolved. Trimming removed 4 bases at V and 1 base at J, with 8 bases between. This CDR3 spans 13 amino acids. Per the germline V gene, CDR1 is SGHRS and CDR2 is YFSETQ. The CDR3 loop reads CASSQRQNTEAFF. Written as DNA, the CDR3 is TGCGCCAGCAGCCAGAGACAGAACACTGAAGCTTTCTTT. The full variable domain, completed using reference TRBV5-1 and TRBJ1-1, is KAGVTQTPRYLIKTRGQQVTLSCSPISGHRSVSWYQQTPGQGLQFLFEYFSETQRNKGNFPGRFSGRQFSNSRSEMNVSTLELGDSALYLCASSQRQNTEAFFGQGTRLTVV.

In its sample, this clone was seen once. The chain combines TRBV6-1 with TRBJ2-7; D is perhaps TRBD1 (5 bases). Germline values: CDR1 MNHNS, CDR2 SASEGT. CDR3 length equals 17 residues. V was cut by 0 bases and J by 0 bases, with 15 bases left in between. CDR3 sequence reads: CASSEAKAGRYSYEQYF. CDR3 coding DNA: TGTGCCAGCAGTGAAGCGAAGGCAGGGCGTTACTCCTACGAGCAGTACTTC.

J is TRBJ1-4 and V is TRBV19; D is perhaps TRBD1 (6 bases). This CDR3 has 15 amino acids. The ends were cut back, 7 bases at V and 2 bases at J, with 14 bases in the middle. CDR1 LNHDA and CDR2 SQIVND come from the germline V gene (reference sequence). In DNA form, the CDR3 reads TGTGCCAGTACTCCGGGGGGGCACACTAATGAAAAACTGTTTTTT. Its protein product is CASTPGGHTNEKLFF.

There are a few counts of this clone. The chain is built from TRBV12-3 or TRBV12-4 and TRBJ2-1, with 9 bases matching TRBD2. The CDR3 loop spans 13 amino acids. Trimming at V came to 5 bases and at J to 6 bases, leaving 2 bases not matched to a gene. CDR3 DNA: TGTGCCAGCAGTGGACTAGCGAGCAATGAGCAGTTCTTC. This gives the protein CASSGLASNEQFF.

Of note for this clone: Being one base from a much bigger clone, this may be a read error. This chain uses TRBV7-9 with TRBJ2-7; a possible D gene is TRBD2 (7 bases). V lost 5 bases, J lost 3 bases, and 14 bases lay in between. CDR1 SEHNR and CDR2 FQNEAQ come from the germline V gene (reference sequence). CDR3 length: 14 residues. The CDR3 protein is CASSVGGGGYEQYF. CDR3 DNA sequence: TGTGCCAGCAGCGTGGGAGGGGGGGGCTACGAGCAGTACTTC.

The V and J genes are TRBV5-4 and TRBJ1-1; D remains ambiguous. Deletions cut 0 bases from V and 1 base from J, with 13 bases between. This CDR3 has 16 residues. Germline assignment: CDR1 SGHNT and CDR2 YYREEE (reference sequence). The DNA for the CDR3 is TGTGCCAGCAGCTTGGAACCCGTCTTCGGGAACACTGAAGCTTTCTTT. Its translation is CASSLEPVFGNTEAFF.

The CDR3 is CASGGQARTEAFF. In DNA form, the CDR3 reads TGTGCCAGCGGGGGACAGGCGAGGACTGAAGCTTTCTTT. This rearrangement joins TRBV2 to TRBJ1-1, with TRBD1 identical over 8 bases. CDR3 length: 13 amino acids. Germline values: CDR1 SNHLY, CDR2 FYNNEI. The V gene end was trimmed by 8 bases and the J gene end by 5 bases; junction bases not matched to a gene: 7.

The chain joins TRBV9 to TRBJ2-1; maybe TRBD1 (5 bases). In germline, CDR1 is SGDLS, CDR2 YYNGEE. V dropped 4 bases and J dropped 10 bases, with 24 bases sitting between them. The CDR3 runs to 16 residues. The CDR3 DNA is TGTGCCAGCAGCCTCAGAGAAGGGGCAGTGGTGGTCGAGCAGTTCTTC. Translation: CASSLREGAVVVEQFF.

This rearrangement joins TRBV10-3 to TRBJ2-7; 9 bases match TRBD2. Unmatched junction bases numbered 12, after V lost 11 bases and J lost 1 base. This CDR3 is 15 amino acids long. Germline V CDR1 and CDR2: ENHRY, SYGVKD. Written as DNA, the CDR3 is TGTGCCTCAAGTTCGGGCGGGGGGGAGTCCTACGAGCAGTACTTC. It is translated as CASSSGGGESYEQYF.

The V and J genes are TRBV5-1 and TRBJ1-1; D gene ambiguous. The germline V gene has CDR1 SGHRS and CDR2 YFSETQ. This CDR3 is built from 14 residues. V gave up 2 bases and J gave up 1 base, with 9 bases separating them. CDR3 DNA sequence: TGCGCCAGCAGCTTCGGACGGGAGAACACTGAAGCTTTCTTT. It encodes CASSFGRENTEAFF.